This T cell receptor (beta chain) was documented in a study of cytomegalovirus exposure and HLA in healthy donors. Findings and limits, study-wide: Some V segments (TRBV6-2 and TRBV6-3 among them) were excluded as indistinguishable. Later analysis showed TCR association rates varying by HLA locus, highest for DRB1 and lowest for HLA-C. Later analysis indicated greater clonal expansion among HLA-associated TCR beta chains than among equally common other chains.

The PCR had 60 Vbeta and 13 Jbeta primers. Using immunoSEQ multiplex PCR, the repertoire was profiled, and TCRdb retains in-frame clones only, with some absent. Counted here are more than 85,000 clones, about three quarters occurring once; the ten biggest clones make up just under 3%. The donors (healthy individuals) were bone marrow donors. The CDR3 runs to 18 residues. V shed 5 bases and J 0 bases; nucleotides not matched to a gene: 5. Germline V gene data show CDR1 as LGHNT and CDR2 as FRNRAP. A remark on this clone: Its antigen is not known.

The source of this sequence is a woman aged 55-69 years in good health and CMV-seropositive. The chain links TRBV12-5 to TRBJ2-1, with 15 bases fitting TRBD2. The specimen sequenced was PBMCs. DNA of the CDR3: TGTGCTAGTGGTCCGGGACTAGCGGGAGGCAGCTCCTACAATGAGCAGTTCTTC. Translating gives CASGPGLAGGSSYNEQFF.